These T cell receptor beta chains were read from a single sample in a study of T cell repertoires in cytomegalovirus infection. TCRdb fed the reads into MiXCR, producing one record per CDR3 protein. The sample has some 920,000 distinct CDR3 sequences, about a third seen once. Their antigens remain unidentified. The source was cultured CD8+ T cells from PBMCs, collected from culture after CMV antigen stimulation. These receptor sequences come from a human donor in good health (CMV status not recorded). Some clones in this sample may be carry-over from other donors' samples. Both conserved end residues are part of each CDR3. Fields, in order: J gene, V gene, D gene, clone size, CDR3 protein, CDR3 DNA. D genes are given only for firm matches. Size is omitted from some rows. Given values are once, few, many or a class for expanded clones.

>TRBJ1-2|TRBV7-4|-|few
CASSFPRVGKQGYTF
TGTGCCAGCAGCTTCCCCCGGGTAGGGAAGCAAGGCTACACCTTC
>TRBJ2-1|TRBV3-1|-|few
CASSQLQPRKDEQFF
TGTGCCAGCAGCCAACTCCAACCAAGGAAGGATGAGCAGTTCTTC
>TRBJ2-5|TRBV19|-|few
CASSIWARQETQYF
TGTGCCAGTAGTATTTGGGCCCGCCAAGAGACCCAGTACTTC
>TRBJ2-1|TRBV7-9|-|-
CASSPDYMYNEQFF
TGTGCCAGCAGCCCGGACTACATGTACAATGAGCAGTTCTTC
>TRBJ1-2|TRBV7-9|-|few
CASSLFLPGSQTRDGYTF
TGTGCCAGCAGCTTATTCCTTCCCGGGTCCCAAACTCGCGATGGCTACACCTTC
>TRBJ1-2|TRBV5-4|-|once
CASSLGFNRNHGYTF
TGTGCCAGCAGCTTAGGGTTCAACAGGAATCATGGCTACACCTTC
>TRBJ1-3|TRBV7-8|-|many
CASSLGSSGAGNTIYF
TGTGCCAGCAGCTTAGGTTCGTCCGGGGCTGGAAACACCATATATTTT
>TRBJ2-2|TRBV14|-|few
CASSRIAFTGELFF
TGTGCCAGCAGCCGGATAGCGTTCACCGGGGAGCTGTTTTTT
>TRBJ1-3|TRBV6-1|-|few
CASSERRYSGNTIYF
TGTGCCAGCAGTGAAAGGCGGTACTCTGGAAACACCATATATTTT
>TRBJ1-6|TRBV20-1|TRBD1|-
CSAQTGRNSPLHF
TGCAGTGCTCAGACAGGGAGGAATTCACCCCTCCACTTT
>TRBJ1-2|TRBV7-9|TRBD1|-
CASSLVTYVRTGDGGYTF
TGTGCCAGCAGCTTAGTAACGTATGTCAGGACAGGGGATGGTGGCTACACCTTC
>TRBJ1-2|TRBV5-5|-|few
CASSLVRRDLYGYTF
TGTGCCAGCAGCTTGGTTCGCAGGGACCTCTATGGCTACACCTTC
>TRBJ1-6|TRBV27|-|-
CASSIGPSGINSPLHF
TGTGCCAGCAGTATTGGGCCATCCGGGATTAATTCACCCCTCCACTTT
>TRBJ1-2|TRBV20-1|-|few
CSARNMGRANYGYTF
TGCAGTGCTAGAAATATGGGCAGGGCAAACTATGGCTACACCTTC
>TRBJ2-5|TRBV7-8|TRBD2|-
CASSPPSGGAETQYF
TGTGCCAGCAGCCCGCCTAGCGGGGGGGCCGAGACCCAGTACTTC
>TRBJ1-6|TRBV7-8|-|many
CASSPHSNNSPLHF
TGTGCCAGCAGTCCACACTCAAATAATTCACCCCTCCACTTT
>TRBJ1-1|TRBV5-1|TRBD1|many
CASSLTGATEAFF
TGCGCCAGCAGCTTGACAGGGGCCACTGAAGCTTTCTTT
>TRBJ1-6|TRBV15|-|-
CATSKKTDSPLHF
TGTGCCACCAGCAAGAAGACCGATTCACCCCTCCACTTT
>TRBJ1-3|TRBV10-3|-|-
CAISEERGRGLSGNTIYF
TGTGCCATCAGTGAGGAACGGGGGAGAGGCCTCTCTGGAAACACCATATATTTT
>TRBJ2-5|TRBV12-3/TRBV12-4|-|-
CASNPGRTETQYF
TGTGCCAGCAACCCGGGGAGGACTGAGACCCAGTACTTC
>TRBJ1-4|TRBV6-5|-|-
CASRIRGDEKLFF
TGTGCCAGCAGGATCCGGGGGGATGAAAAACTGTTTTTT
>TRBJ2-2|TRBV2|TRBD2|-
CASTNDAGGTLPGELFF
TGTGCCAGCACCAATGATGCGGGGGGCACCCTTCCCGGGGAGCTGTTTTTT
>TRBJ2-7|TRBV12-5|-|-
CASGFGRPSSYEQYF
TGTGCTAGTGGTTTTGGGCGGCCGAGCTCCTACGAGCAGTACTTC
>TRBJ2-6|TRBV14|-|-
CASSQVYLSGANVLTF
TGTGCCAGCAGCCAAGTTTACCTCTCTGGGGCCAACGTCCTGACTTTC
>TRBJ2-4|TRBV27|-|few
CASSLGSLKNIQYF
TGTGCCTCCTCCCTGGGCAGCCTAAAAAACATTCAGTACTTC
>TRBJ1-4|TRBV27|-|-
CASSPRGNEKLFF
TGTGCCAGCAGTCCTAGGGGTAATGAAAAACTGTTTTTT
>TRBJ2-5|TRBV15|-|few
CATTKQGGQETQYF
TGTGCCACCACAAAACAGGGAGGCCAAGAGACCCAGTACTTC
>TRBJ1-5|TRBV7-9|-|-
CASTQGSNQPQHF
TGTGCCAGCACCCAGGGTAGCAATCAGCCCCAGCATTTT
>TRBJ2-5|TRBV20-1|-|-
CSLRRGSQETQYF
TGCAGTCTTAGAAGGGGATCCCAAGAGACCCAGTACTTC
>TRBJ2-3|TRBV6-1|TRBD2|few
CASSEESGGGPDTQYF
TGTGCCAGCAGTGAAGAGAGCGGGGGGGGGCCAGATACGCAGTATTTT
>TRBJ2-3|TRBV5-4|TRBD2|-
CASSRSSGELYTDTQYF
TGTGCCAGCAGTCGATCTAGCGGGGAACTCTACACAGATACGCAGTATTTT
>TRBJ2-1|TRBV7-6|-|many
CASSGRDGYNEQFF
TGTGCCAGCAGCGGAAGGGACGGCTACAATGAGCAGTTCTTC
>TRBJ1-6|TRBV27|-|few
CASRQESSYNSPLHF
TGTGCCAGCCGACAGGAAAGCTCCTATAATTCACCCCTCCACTTT
>TRBJ2-3|TRBV28|TRBD1|few
CASSFGTGETDTQYF
TGTGCCAGCAGCTTCGGGACAGGGGAGACAGATACGCAGTATTTT
>TRBJ1-1|TRBV2|-|few
CATGPNPEAFF
TGTGCCACCGGACCTAACCCTGAAGCTTTCTTT
>TRBJ2-7|TRBV2|-|few
CASLEKGDEQYF
TGTGCCAGCCTCGAGAAAGGGGACGAGCAGTACTTC
>TRBJ1-1|TRBV19|TRBD1|-
CASRPPGTGFDSRWTEAFF
TGTGCCAGTAGACCACCGGGGACAGGGTTTGATTCCAGATGGACTGAAGCTTTCTTT
>TRBJ1-1|TRBV6-5|-|-
CASSTWDGPFEAFF
TGTGCCAGCAGTACCTGGGACGGACCCTTTGAAGCTTTCTTT